Only a few counts were recorded for the clone carrying this TCR beta chain. Its target is not known. PCR used 60 Vbeta primers and 13 Jbeta primers. Using immunoSEQ multiplex PCR, the repertoire was profiled, and TCRdb retains in-frame clones only, with some absent. The sample has about 110,000 clones; over 75% are singletons. This sample stems from a study of cytomegalovirus exposure and HLA in healthy donors. Study-level points and caveats: According to the study, some 160 TCR beta chains were cytomegalovirus-associated.

V was clipped by 0 bases and J by 0 bases, with 14 bases between them. Germline V gives CDR1 GTSNPN, CDR2 SVGIG (reference sequence). This CDR3 region has 16 residues. This chain uses TRBV30 with TRBJ1-1, with a weak D call TRBD1 (5 bases). This clonotype was sampled from a man aged 55 to 69 in good health and CMV-seronegative. Sequenced input: PBMCs. As DNA, the CDR3 is TGTGCCTGGAGTGTTCATTGGGGCTCAATGAACACTGAAGCTTTCTTT. Protein product: CAWSVHWGSMNTEAFF.